This T cell receptor beta chain appears in the sequencing data of a study of naive and memory T cell subsets. Germline V gives CDR1 SGDLS, CDR2 YYNGEE. The CDR3 runs to 14 residues. Both TRBC1 and TRBC2 were covered by a beta constant-region primer of two equimolar oligonucleotides. Nested alpha and beta constant-region primers with the SP2 primer drove four PCR rounds on ligated cDNA. Using its own MiXCR run on the UMI-ligation and nested PCR reads, TCRdb lists one record per CDR3 protein. Of roughly 40,000 distinct CDR3 sequences listed, 10% to 15% are singletons. A word on this clonotype: One end of the junction varies from germline; a read error may be responsible.

This TCR was recovered from a human donor in good health. This chain joins TRBV9 and TRBJ1-4; no clear D gene. Sequencing input: effector memory CD4+ T cells from blood. Subset given: effector memory, CD45RA- CD27-. CDR3 sequence reads: CASSVAETDEKLFF. The CDR3 nucleotides are TGTGCCAGTAGCGTAGCGGAGACGGATGAAAAACTGTTTTTT.